The T cell receptor (beta chain) under discussion was sequenced for a study of blood T cell repertoires in COVID-19. Study as a whole: Researchers got acute and convalescent COVID-19 samples from the United States, Italy and Spain. T cells, B-cell-depleted T cells, or PBMCs supplied cDNA or gDNA.

Trimming left V 4 bases short and J 2 bases short, with 9 bases between. The CDR3 extends over 14 amino acids. In germline, CDR1 is SGHDN, CDR2 FVKESK. TCRdb's table, derived via immunoSEQ multiplex PCR, lists solely in-frame clones and lacks some. The top ten hold 0.8% to 0.85% of the sample, which has 450,000 or so clones, 85% to 90% seen once. The sample consisted of peripheral blood. The chain has TRBV14 and TRBJ2-1; D gene ambiguous. This sequence was found in a young man with COVID-19, enrolled during active disease. CDR3 nucleotides: TGTGCCAGCAGCCCGTTTCCCGCCTACAATGAGCAGTTCTTC. Its protein product is CASSPFPAYNEQFF. Full variable domain (missing parts from reference TRBV14 and TRBJ2-1): EAGVTQFPSHSVIEKGQTVTLRCDPISGHDNLYWYRRVMGKEIKFLLHFVKESKQDESGMPNNRFLAERTGGTYSTLKVQPAELEDSGVYFCASSPFPAYNEQFFGPGTRLTVL.